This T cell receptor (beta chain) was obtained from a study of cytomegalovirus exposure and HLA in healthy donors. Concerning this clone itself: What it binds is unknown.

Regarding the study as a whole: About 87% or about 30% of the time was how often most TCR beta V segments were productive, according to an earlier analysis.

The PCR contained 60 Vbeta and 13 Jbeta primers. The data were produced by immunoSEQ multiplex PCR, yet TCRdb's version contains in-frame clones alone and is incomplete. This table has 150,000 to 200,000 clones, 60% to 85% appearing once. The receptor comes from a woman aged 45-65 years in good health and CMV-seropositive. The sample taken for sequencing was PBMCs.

CDR3 loop: CASSLQGGEKLFF. For the CDR3, the DNA is TGCGCCAGCAGCTTGCAGGGAGGCGAAAAACTGTTTTTT. The chain has TRBV5-1 and TRBJ1-4; perhaps TRBD1 as D (5 bases). This CDR3 is built from 13 residues. Trimming removed 1 base from V and 8 bases from J, with 9 bases in between. The V gene's germline CDR1 is SGHRS and CDR2 YFSETQ.